This TCR beta chain was sequenced in a study of blood T cells in healthy people across ages. Trimming took 6 bases from V and 10 from J; bases not matched to a gene: 11. Germline V gene data show CDR1 as WSHSY and CDR2 as SAAADI. The CDR3 spans 15 residues. This clonotype was counted only a few times. Combining a sample-barcoded 5' primer with a J-beta primer mix, a second PCR ran for 7 to 11 cycles. TCRdb reprocessed the 5' RACE reads via MiXCR and lists one record per CDR3 protein. The sample yields about 1.4 million distinct CDR3 sequences, approximately 60% seen once. V is TRBV10-2 and J is TRBJ1-6; 8 positions match TRBD1. The TCR sequence derives from a man between 18 and 35 years old in good health. Input material: blood. The CDR3 protein is CASSATGTGSSPLHF. As DNA, the CDR3 is TGCGCCAGCAGCGCTACCGGGACAGGTTCCTCACCCCTCCACTTT.